The 32 T cell receptor beta chains listed next were all sequenced from one sample in a study of blood T cell repertoires in COVID-19. The table came from immunoSEQ multiplex PCR; TCRdb's copy has only in-frame clones and leaves some out. The sample holds 150,000 to 200,000 clones, about 80% seen once. Sequenced material: peripheral blood. Receptor source: a man aged 65-85 years with active or convalescent COVID-19.

This clone was observed a handful of times. This sample also contains other DNA sequences that code for the same CDR3. This chain links TRBV6-1 with TRBJ1-2; weak D call: TRBD1 (5 bases). V was pared by 0 bases and J by 4 bases, with 9 bases between. This CDR3 comprises 14 residues. The germline gives CDR1 MNHNS, CDR2 SASEGT. The CDR3 spells CASSEAGRSYGYTF. CDR3 bases: TGTGCCAGCAGTGAAGCGGGGCGGAGCTATGGCTACACCTTC.

The chain links TRBV9 to TRBJ2-4; the match to TRBD1 covers 7 bases. This CDR3 comprises 16 residues. V was pared by 3 bases and J by 0 bases, with 6 bases of the junction left unmatched. CDR1 is SGDLS and CDR2 is YYNGEE in the germline V gene. The CDR3 region has the DNA TGTGCCAGCAGCGAGGGGGCGGGCTCAGCCAAAAACATTCAGTACTTC. This gives the protein CASSEGAGSAKNIQYF.

CDR3 sequence (DNA): TGTGCCAGCAGCCGGGACTATGGCTACACCTTC. This sequence encodes CASSRDYGYTF. The V and J genes are TRBV12-3 or TRBV12-4 and TRBJ1-2; no definite D call. This CDR3 spans 11 amino acids. V was clipped by 6 bases and J by 3 bases, with 5 bases between them.

In nucleotides, the CDR3 is TGTGCCAGCAGTCCCCAGGGCGACTTAAGCTCCTACGAGCAGTACTTC. Translation: CASSPQGDLSSYEQYF. The chain carries TRBV27 and TRBJ2-7; D perhaps matches TRBD1 (5 bases). The V end was cut by 5 bases, the J end by 0 bases, with 17 bases between. The CDR3 runs to 16 residues. Germline lookup yields CDR1 MNHEY and CDR2 SMNVEV (reference sequence).

J is TRBJ2-3 and V is TRBV28, with D perhaps matching TRBD2 (5 bases). The CDR3 loop spans 11 amino acids. Germline V gene lookup returns CDR1 MDHEN and CDR2 SYDVKM. Trimming removed 6 bases from V and 6 bases from J, with 7 bases in between. The CDR3 sequence: CASSRGDTQYF. CDR3 coding DNA: TGTGCCAGCAGCCGAGGGGATACGCAGTATTTT.

The chain joins TRBV15 to TRBJ1-4; D might be TRBD1 (5 bases). CDR1 is LNHNV and CDR2 is YYDKDF in the germline V gene (reference sequence). There are 15 residues in the CDR3. The germline V and J ends were trimmed by 5 bases and 6 bases, with 16 bases remaining between them. CDR3 residues: CATSAPGREHEKLFF. The CDR3 coding sequence is TGTGCCACCAGCGCCCCGGGCAGGGAACATGAAAAACTGTTTTTT.

The chain links TRBV2 to TRBJ1-1; TRBD1 matches 10 bases. The CDR3 runs 11 residues. In germline, CDR1 is SNHLY, CDR2 FYNNEI. J was trimmed by 12 bases and V by 6 bases; bases with no gene match: 4. The CDR3 loop reads CASSRDRGTFF. The CDR3 DNA follows: TGTGCCAGCAGCCGGGACAGGGGAACTTTCTTT.

The chain uses TRBV4-3 and TRBJ2-3; TRBD2 matches 8 bases. Trimming cost V 1 base and J 5 bases; bases outside gene matches: 8. The CDR3 runs to 16 residues. Per the germline V gene, CDR1 is LGHNA and CDR2 is YSLEER. Written as DNA, the CDR3 is TGCGCCAGCAGCCAAGGTAGCAGCGGGGGAGGAGATACGCAGTATTTT. Encoded protein: CASSQGSSGGGDTQYF.

The chain combines TRBV11-2 with TRBJ2-2, with D possibly being TRBD1 (5 bases). Germline values: CDR1 SGHAT, CDR2 FQNNGV. V shed 6 bases and J shed 0 bases, with 11 bases lying between them. The CDR3 runs 15 residues. The DNA of the CDR3 is TGTGCCAGCAGTCCCGACAGCACGAACACCGGGGAGCTGTTTTTT. It specifies CASSPDSTNTGELFF.

V and J are TRBV12-3 or TRBV12-4 and TRBJ1-5; 7 bases match TRBD1. Trimming cost V 5 bases and J 7 bases; bases outside gene matches: 5. CDR3 length: 13 residues. CDR3 in DNA: TGTGCCAGCAGTCGACAGGGAGAACAGCCCCAGCATTTT. Translating it yields CASSRQGEQPQHF.

The rearrangement joins TRBV11-3 to TRBJ2-1; 9 nucleotides line up with TRBD2. The V gene's germline CDR1 is SGHNT and CDR2 YENEEA. The CDR3 has 15 residues. After removal of 1 base from V and 5 bases from J, the junction contained 3 bases not matched to a gene. CDR3 nucleotides: TGTGCCAGCAGCTTAGGTCTAGCGGGGAACAATGAGCAGTTCTTC. Protein product: CASSLGLAGNNEQFF.

The chain joins TRBV28 to TRBJ1-2, with 7 bases lining up with TRBD1. The trim removed 6 bases at V and 8 bases at J, leaving 6 bases unmatched. CDR1 and CDR2 (germline): MDHEN, SYDVKM. The CDR3 has 12 amino acids. CDR3 loop: CASSRQGVGYTF. In nucleotides, the CDR3 is TGTGCCAGCAGCAGACAGGGAGTAGGCTACACCTTC.

J is TRBJ1-2 and V is TRBV25-1; D unresolved. This CDR3 contains 15 residues. Trimming pared 1 base from V and 0 bases from J, leaving 9 bases between. Per the germline V gene, CDR1 is MGHDK and CDR2 is SYGVNS. This CDR3 is CASSEFTASNYGYTF. The CDR3 coding sequence is TGTGCCAGCAGTGAATTTACAGCCTCTAACTATGGCTACACCTTC.

This clone was seen a few times. The chain is built from TRBV5-4 and TRBJ2-1; 12 nucleotides match TRBD2. The ends lost 3 bases at V and 7 bases at J; junction bases unmatched: 8. Germline loops: CDR1 SGHNT, CDR2 YYREEE (reference sequence). The CDR3 is made up of 16 amino acids. In DNA form, the CDR3 reads TGTGCCAGCAGCTCTAAGACTAGCGGGGGTAGGAATGAGCAGTTCTTC. It specifies CASSSKTSGGRNEQFF.

V is TRBV7-2 and J is TRBJ1-1; D call uncertain. CDR1 SGHTA and CDR2 FQGNSA come from the germline V gene. Trimming removed 5 bases at V and 4 bases at J, with 11 bases between. The CDR3 is 13 amino acids. CDR3 residues: CASSPLQATEAFF. The CDR3 coding sequence is TGTGCCAGCAGCCCTCTCCAGGCCACTGAAGCTTTCTTT.

This clone was counted ten times or more. The rearrangement uses TRBV25-1 and TRBJ1-2; D unclear. Trimming pared 4 bases from V and 8 bases from J, leaving 8 bases between. CDR1 is MGHDK and CDR2 is SYGVNS in the germline V gene. The CDR3 is made up of 11 amino acids. CDR3 region: CASSGTFGYTF. The CDR3 coding sequence is TGTGCCAGCAGTGGGACTTTCGGCTACACCTTC.

The chain carries TRBV10-1 and TRBJ1-4; D is ambiguous. CDR3 length equals 13 residues. Per germline, CDR1 WNHNN and CDR2 SYGVQD (reference sequence). V shed 6 bases and J shed 4 bases, with 9 bases lying between them. CDR3 sequence: CASSGSDNEKLFF. CDR3 nucleotides: TGCGCCAGCAGCGGGAGCGATAATGAAAAACTGTTTTTT.

V and J are TRBV28 and TRBJ1-3; TRBD1 agrees at 9 bases. This CDR3 is 15 amino acids long. Germline CDR1 and CDR2: MDHEN and SYDVKM. With 3 bases clipped from V and 4 bases from J, the junction kept 4 bases outside the gene matches. The CDR3 region has the DNA TGTGCCAGCAGTTTGGGAGGGACAGGGGGAAACACCATATATTTT. This translates into CASSLGGTGGNTIYF.

The count of this clone is one. The junction and the germline gene differ at one end; a read error may be behind it. The chain joins TRBV7-9 to TRBJ2-1, with TRBD2 identical over 11 bases. This CDR3 has 12 amino acids. Germline V gene data show CDR1 as SEHNR and CDR2 as FQNEAQ (reference sequence). The CDR3 sequence: CASSSPGLAAIF. In DNA, the CDR3 is TGTGCCAGCAGCTCACCGGGACTAGCGGCTATCTTC. The full variable domain, with the rest looked up from reference TRBV7-9 and TRBJ2-1, is DTGVSQNPRHKITKRGQNVTFRCDPISEHNRLYWYRQTLGQGPEFLTYFQNEAQLEKSRLLSDRFSAERPKGSFSTLEIQRTEQGDSAMYLCASSSPGLAAIFGPGTRLTVL.

This clone has more than one count but fewer than ten. The chain has TRBV4-3 and TRBJ2-1, with D possibly matching TRBD2 (6 bases). The CDR3 is 14 amino acids. The V end lost 0 bases, the J end lost 8 bases, and 11 bases lay between the germline ends. CDR1 LGHNA and CDR2 YSLEER come from the germline V gene. The CDR3 protein is CASSQEPTSHEQFF. In DNA form, the CDR3 reads TGCGCCAGCAGCCAAGAGCCGACTAGTCATGAGCAGTTCTTC.

This clone was seen once. The V call is TRBV2, the J call TRBJ2-6, with D possibly being TRBD1 (5 bases). Germline CDR1 is SNHLY and CDR2 is FYNNEI. V shed 4 bases and J shed 1 base, with 11 bases lying between them. The CDR3 runs 16 residues. For the CDR3, the DNA is TGTGCCAGCAGTGTCCTCAGGGCGTCTGGGGCCAACGTCCTGACTTTC. Translation gives CASSVLRASGANVLTF.

The V and J genes are TRBV6-5 and TRBJ1-1, with TRBD1 as a possible D gene (5 bases). The germline V and J ends were trimmed by 7 bases and 4 bases, with 13 bases remaining between them. Germline CDR1 and CDR2: MNHEY and SVGAGI. This CDR3 region has 13 residues. The CDR3 reads CASTQQRGTEAFF. DNA of the CDR3: TGTGCCAGCACCCAACAAAGGGGCACTGAAGCTTTCTTT.

The chain couples TRBV7-2 to TRBJ2-3; tentative D call: TRBD1 (5 bases). This CDR3 region has 14 residues. Germline V gene sequence: CDR1 SGHTA, CDR2 FQGNSA. Between the trimmed V and J ends, which lost 5 bases and 5 bases, there was a span of 14 bases. The CDR3 loop reads CASSPGAVRDTQYF. CDR3 bases: TGTGCCAGCAGCCCTGGGGCGGTTAGAGATACGCAGTATTTT.

The chain links TRBV7-2 to TRBJ2-3; TRBD2 might be the D (7 bases). Germline V gene lookup returns CDR1 SGHTA and CDR2 FQGNSA. This CDR3 comprises 15 residues. The V end was cut by 5 bases, the J end by 2 bases, with 14 bases between. This CDR3 reads CASSAGAYPTDTQYF. The CDR3, as DNA: TGTGCCAGCAGCGCGGGGGCCTATCCCACAGATACGCAGTATTTT. The full variable domain, its missing parts supplied by reference TRBV7-2 and TRBJ2-3, is GAGVSQSPSNKVTEKGKDVELRCDPISGHTALYWYRQSLGQGLEFLIYFQGNSAPDKSGLPSDRFSAERTGGSVSTLTIQRTQQEDSAVYLCASSAGAYPTDTQYFGPGTRLTVL.

This sequence joins TRBV7-9 and TRBJ2-1; 7 bases align to TRBD2. The length of the CDR3 is 15 residues. The germline V gene has CDR1 SEHNR and CDR2 FQNEAQ (reference sequence). The V gene end was trimmed by 5 bases and the J gene end by 7 bases; junction bases not matched to a gene: 11. CDR3 region: CASSLTSAFGNEQFF. CDR3 nucleotides: TGTGCCAGCAGCCTCACTAGCGCCTTCGGGAATGAGCAGTTCTTC.

V gene TRBV5-1 combines with J gene TRBJ1-2; TRBD1 aligns across 7 bases. Germline CDR1 and CDR2: SGHRS and YFSETQ. CDR3 size: 16 residues. V gave up 3 bases and J gave up 6 bases; unmatched junction bases: 14. The CDR3 here is CASSSGTPKGADGYTF. The CDR3 nucleotides read TGCGCCAGCAGCTCTGGGACCCCAAAGGGGGCCGATGGCTACACCTTC.

This CDR3 reads CASSPGVGANTEAFF. CDR3 bases: TGTGCCAGCAGCCCCGGCGTGGGCGCTAACACTGAAGCTTTCTTT. The chain employs TRBV6-5 and TRBJ1-1; no clear D gene. This CDR3 spans 15 amino acids. The V gene lost 6 bases and the J gene lost 2 bases, with 16 bases spanning the gap. From germline, CDR1 is MNHEY and CDR2 SVGAGI.

The rearrangement uses TRBV11-2 and TRBJ2-2, with 7 positions matching TRBD1. The V and J ends lost 6 bases and 3 bases, in that order; junction bases with no gene match: 7. This CDR3 comprises 15 residues. Per germline, CDR1 SGHAT and CDR2 FQNNGV. The chain's CDR3 is CASRTRTGHTGELFF. CDR3 DNA sequence: TGTGCCAGCAGAACCCGGACAGGACACACCGGGGAGCTGTTTTTT.

The rearrangement joins TRBV28 to TRBJ2-6; D remains ambiguous. This CDR3 spans 13 amino acids. Per germline, CDR1 MDHEN and CDR2 SYDVKM. The V end was cut by 8 bases, the J end by 0 bases, with 5 bases between. CDR3 amino acids: CASLRSGANVLTF. The CDR3 coding sequence is TGTGCCAGCTTGCGCTCTGGGGCCAACGTCCTGACTTTC.

This chain links TRBV2 with TRBJ2-7, with 7 nucleotides matching TRBD1. CDR1 and CDR2 from the germline V gene are SNHLY and FYNNEI. V was pared by 6 bases and J by 6 bases, with 8 bases of the junction left unmatched. This CDR3 is 13 amino acids long. The DNA for the CDR3 is TGTGCCAGCAGCGTTTACAGGGGTTTCGAGCAGTACTTC. This translates into CASSVYRGFEQYF.

This clone has just a few counts. This chain connects TRBV12-1 to TRBJ1-1; the table's TRBD1 call for D was not verified on the DNA. TRBV12-1 is listed as a pseudogene. The CDR3 has 17 residues. The CDR3 coding sequence is TGTGCCAGCAGCTTTTCAGGGCAGAGACGACGCGTTCCTGAAGCTTTCTTT. Its protein product is CASSFSGQRRRVPEAFF.

The sample holds a few counts of this clone. The V gene is TRBV15, the J gene TRBJ2-1, with 10 nucleotides matching TRBD2. With V trimmed by 3 bases and J by 3 bases, 5 bases remained unmatched. Germline V lookup: CDR1 LNHNV, CDR2 YYDKDF (reference sequence). The CDR3 spans 16 residues. The CDR3 DNA reads TGTGCCACCAGCAGGTCAGGACTAGCGGACTACAATGAGCAGTTCTTC. Translation: CATSRSGLADYNEQFF.